The source of this T cell receptor beta chain is a study of lymphopenia after photon versus proton radiotherapy. Study results and caveats: In patients who died, overall survival fell as post-nadir TCR diversity dropped more. Better survival with proton therapy was suggested as possible, not demonstrated. Photon-treated patients lost naive T cells and TCR diversity; proton-treated stayed stable.

CDR1 is SNHLY and CDR2 is FYNNEI in the germline V gene. With V trimmed by 6 bases and J by 7 bases, 6 bases remained unmatched. This CDR3 spans 14 amino acids. Points on this clone: Its target is not known.

Generated by immunoSEQ multiplex PCR, the TCRdb table keeps only in-frame clones and is missing some. The sample consists of tens of thousands of clones, 83% of them appearing once. Sample: peripheral blood, taken from a patient treated with proton-based radiotherapy. The TCR comes from a man aged 55 to 70 with pancreatic cancer. The chain joins TRBV2 to TRBJ2-2; 9 nucleotides agree with TRBD2. The CDR3 DNA follows: TGTGCCAGCAGCGGCGGGAGGGCCATCGGGGAGCTGTTTTTT. Translated: CASSGGRAIGELFF.